A selection of T cell receptor beta chains follows, all from one sample in a study of T cell responses to AZD1222 COVID-19 vaccine. Data came from immunoSEQ multiplex PCR; TCRdb stores just in-frame clones and leaves some out. The table includes some 170,000 clones, roughly nine tenths detected once. This specimen was peripheral blood, taken on day 0 of AZD1222 vaccination. The receptor set was obtained from an adult in good health. Both conserved end residues are part of each CDR3. Each record gives: CDR3 DNA, CDR3 protein, V gene, J gene, clone size, D gene. The D gene is left open where the match is weak. Some rows have no size entry. The others give once, few or many, or a class for an expanded clone.

TGTGCCAGCAGTTTACCGCCTACGGGGCGGCTAATGTCTGGGGCCAACGTCCTGACTTTC	CASSLPPTGRLMSGANVLTF	TRBV28	TRBJ2-6	.	.
TGTGCCAGCAGCCTTAACAGGGTTCTAAATTCACCCCTCCACTTT	CASSLNRVLNSPLHF	TRBV5-5	TRBJ1-6	.	.
TGCGCCAGCAGCGTCCGGGACACTGCTTCCTACGAGCAGTACTTC	CASSVRDTASYEQYF	TRBV4-1	TRBJ2-7	few	.
TGCAGCGTTGGGAATAGCGGAGCCCCTGGAGAGACCCAGTACTTC	CSVGNSGAPGETQYF	TRBV29-1	TRBJ2-5	.	.
TGTGCCATCAGCTACAGGGGGACGTCGGATACGCAGTATTTT	CAISYRGTSDTQYF	TRBV10-3	TRBJ2-3	.	TRBD1
TGTGCCAGCAGTAGACAGGGGGCTAATGAAAAACTGTTTTTT	CASSRQGANEKLFF	TRBV6-5	TRBJ1-4	.	TRBD1
TGTGCCAGCAGCCAAGTGGCAGGGGCTGGAAACACCATATATTTT	CASSQVAGAGNTIYF	TRBV3-1/TRBV3-2	TRBJ1-3	.	.
TGTGCCAGCAGCTTAATGGGGGGCACTAATGAAAAACTGTTTTTT	CASSLMGGTNEKLFF	TRBV7-2	TRBJ1-4	.	.
TGCGCCAGCAGCCAAGACTATTGGGAGAACACCGGGGAGCTGTTTTTT	CASSQDYWENTGELFF	TRBV4-3	TRBJ2-2	.	.
TGTGCCAGCAGAGAGAGGGGGGGGGATACGCAGTATTTT	CASRERGGDTQYF	TRBV6-5	TRBJ2-3	.	.
TGTGCCAGCAGCCGACCCGGGACGGACAACTATGGCTACACCTTC	CASSRPGTDNYGYTF	TRBV7-9	TRBJ1-2	.	.